The T cell receptor beta chain described here comes from a study of T cells in Graves' hyperthyroidism and ophthalmopathy. Study-wide background: Once the initial diagnosis was made, peripheral blood was obtained before any treatment. Notes on the study in general: Within blood appeared most thyroid clonotypes that had expanded above 0.001.

The TCR beta CDR3 regions underwent amplification using RNA transcripts as the source. First-round RT-PCR with HTBI primers amplified the TCR CDR3 region. Using its own MiXCR run on the multiplex PCR reads, TCRdb lists one record per CDR3 protein. The table lists 400,000 to 600,000 distinct CDR3 sequences, about 20% of them singletons. Each diagnosis drew on symptoms, thyroxine, TRAb, thyroid ultrasound and orbital computed tomography findings. The PBMCs were taken from around 9 ml of fresh peripheral blood. This clonotype was observed many times. The antigen is not known. CDR1 LNHDA and CDR2 SQIVND come from the germline V gene (reference sequence). This CDR3 spans 13 amino acids. Trimming removed 8 bases from V and 4 bases from J, with 14 bases in between.

The chain is built from TRBV19 and TRBJ1-1; D perhaps matches TRBD1 (5 bases). The clonotype was recovered from a man aged 18 to 29 with Graves' hyperthyroidism. Specimen: blood. The DNA for the CDR3 is TGTGCCAGTGGGTGGGGGGGTCTCACTGAAGCTTTCTTT. Translated: CASGWGGLTEAFF.